This T cell receptor beta chain was sequenced in a study of blood T cell repertoires in COVID-19. As for the study in general: Both acute and convalescent COVID-19 samples were obtained from the United States, Italy and Spain. Sources were T cells, B-cell-depleted T cells, or PBMCs; the material itself was cDNA or gDNA.

Profiling relied on immunoSEQ multiplex PCR, and the TCRdb table lists in-frame clones only, not all of them. The repertoire has 150,000 to 200,000 clones, more than 80% of them found once; the top ten carry 9.5% to 13%. Germline V gives CDR1 MNHEY, CDR2 SVGEGT. Trimming cost V 0 bases and J 3 bases; bases outside gene matches: 7. CDR3 length equals 19 residues. Sequencing was done on a sample of peripheral blood. This receptor was obtained from a human donor in a cohort sampled during active COVID-19. The chain uses TRBV6-2 or TRBV6-3 and TRBJ2-1, with TRBD2 identical over 14 bases. In DNA, the CDR3 is TGTGCCAGCAGTTACTCGAGGACTAGCGGGAGGCCTCGCTACAATGAGCAGTTCTTC. It encodes CASSYSRTSGRPRYNEQFF.